This TCR beta chain was sequenced for a study of TIL therapy for anti-PD-1-resistant metastatic lung cancer. The libraries were made with immunoSEQ v3. Sequencing depth was approximately 2 million read pairs for survey level, roughly 4.5-6 million for deep. Assay used: immunoSEQ multiplex PCR; TCRdb lists only in-frame clones, some missing. The table records more than 35,000 clones, roughly 80% of them present only once. Study-level points and caveats: The cohort had more treatment-naive, never-smoker and oncogene-addicted patients than typical.

To note about this clone: What it binds is not known.

The CDR3 has 16 residues. CDR1 is LGHNA and CDR2 is YNFKEQ in the germline V gene. V shed 0 bases and J shed 2 bases, with 8 bases lying between them. Time point in this sample: pre-treatment sample, taken before nivolumab and TIL therapy. This sequence was found in a person aged 25-85 years with non-small cell lung cancer. The V and J genes are TRBV4-2 and TRBJ1-6; D is unresolved. Sequenced material: blood, taken at baseline. The CDR3 reads CASSQEARAYNSPLHF. For the CDR3, the DNA is TGTGCCAGCAGCCAAGAGGCCCGCGCCTATAATTCACCCCTCCACTTT.